Sequencing of this T cell receptor (beta chain) was carried out in a study of OX40 agonist ivuxolimab in advanced cancers. The protocol was immunoSEQ multiplex PCR, while the TCRdb copy is restricted to in-frame clones and leaves out a portion. Found here are about 35,000 clones, roughly three quarters of them singletons; the top ten hold 13% to 15%. Source: CD4+ or CD8+ T cells sorted from blood, taken in a trial of the OX40 agonist ivuxolimab. The sequence was obtained from an adult with an advanced solid tumor such as melanoma, head and neck, liver or kidney cancer.

The CDR3 loop reads CASSLAGEYQPQHF. The CDR3, as DNA: TGTGCCAGCAGCTTGGCGGGAGAGTATCAGCCCCAGCATTTT. This chain links TRBV7-8 with TRBJ1-5; D gene uncertain. The CDR3 is made up of 14 amino acids. The germline gives CDR1 SGHVS, CDR2 FQNEAQ. V lost 3 bases to trimming and J lost 5 bases, with 11 bases between them.